This TCR beta chain was sequenced during a study of OX40 agonist ivuxolimab in advanced cancers. General study results and limits: No determination was made of the antigen specificity of the expanded peripheral T cells. The study found that CD8+ T cells averaged more expanded clones than CD4+.

Systemic immunosuppression or a history of autoimmune disease excluded patients. Researchers took blood at baseline, on cycle 4 day 1, and on cycle 7 day 1. Germline CDR1 and CDR2: SGHDN and FVKESK. V shed 1 base, J shed 3 bases, and the junction held 4 bases outside the gene matches. The CDR3 consists of 15 residues. Details on this clone: Its antigen is undetermined.

Clones were sequenced by immunoSEQ multiplex PCR, and TCRdb holds only the in-frame ones, with some missing. Of 90,000 to 100,000 clones listed, roughly nine tenths are singletons. The V and J genes are TRBV14 and TRBJ2-3; 7 positions agree with TRBD1. The receptor was isolated from an adult with an advanced solid tumor such as melanoma, head and neck, liver or kidney cancer. Sequencing was performed on CD4+ or CD8+ T cells sorted from blood, taken in a trial of the OX40 agonist ivuxolimab. The CDR3 bases are TGTGCCAGCAGCCAAGTAGGGGGCGCGACAGATACGCAGTATTTT. Protein sequence: CASSQVGGATDTQYF.